These 24 T cell receptor beta chains share one sample of origin, sequenced in a study of tumor-infiltrating lymphocytes in localized non-small cell lung cancer. Sequencing used immunoSEQ multiplex PCR; TCRdb keeps in-frame clones, though not all of them. Of just under 6,000 clones in the sample, approximately 66% were seen once. The sample consisted of uninvolved lung tissue not adjacent to the tumor. The receptors shown here come from a human donor with non-small cell lung cancer.

This clone was detected once. The rearrangement joins TRBV28 to TRBJ1-2, with a tentative D call TRBD1 (5 bases). V shed 6 bases and J shed 3 bases, with 11 bases lying between them. Germline V gene sequence: CDR1 MDHEN, CDR2 SYDVKM. The CDR3 length is 13 residues. CDR3 bases: TGTGCCAGCAGCTCCGGGGGGGACTATGGCTACACCTTC. Translating gives CASSSGGDYGYTF.

This clone was observed a few times. This rearrangement joins TRBV21-1 to TRBJ2-7; TRBD1 is taken as the D call from the table, unchecked against the DNA. TRBV21-1 counts as a pseudogene. This CDR3 region has 20 residues. The CDR3 loop reads CASSKGDPGQEHLKTYEQYF. The CDR3 region has the DNA TGTGCCAGCAGCAAAGGGGATCCGGGACAGGAACACCTCAAAACCTACGAGCAGTACTTC.

CDR3 DNA: TGTGCCAGCAGTTTATTGGAGAGGGCCGTCACCGGGGAGCTGTTTTTT. Protein sequence: CASSLLERAVTGELFF. This chain uses TRBV28 with TRBJ2-2, with D possibly TRBD2 on 5 matching bases. Trimming left V 1 base short and J 4 bases short, with 13 bases between. In germline, CDR1 is MDHEN, CDR2 SYDVKM. This CDR3 is built from 16 residues.

This clone counts as medium-sized (0.01 to 0.1%). CDR3 loop: CASSLAGGQNIQYF. The CDR3, as DNA: TGTGCCAGCAGCTTGGCCGGGGGCCAAAACATTCAGTACTTC. The rearrangement uses TRBV5-4 and TRBJ2-4; the D call may be TRBD1 or TRBD2 (6 bases each). Germline V CDR1 and CDR2: SGHNT, YYREEE (reference sequence). V lost 0 bases and J 5 bases, leaving 9 bases between the germline ends. The CDR3 has 14 amino acids.

The chain has TRBV7-6 and TRBJ1-5, with D possibly matching TRBD1 (5 bases). Germline V lookup: CDR1 SGHVS, CDR2 FNYEAQ. CDR3 length equals 16 residues. V lost 1 base and J 7 bases, leaving 17 bases between the germline ends. CDR3 amino acids: CASSLGTGGGGQPQHF. The CDR3 region has the DNA TGTGCCAGCAGCTTAGGGACCGGGGGAGGAGGACAGCCCCAGCATTTT.

This clone appeared a single time. This chain links TRBV30 with TRBJ1-1; 7 positions match TRBD1. Looked up from germline, CDR1 is GTSNPN and CDR2 is SVGIG (reference sequence). The trim removed 3 bases at V and 6 bases at J, leaving 10 bases unmatched. The CDR3 extends over 14 amino acids. CDR3 DNA sequence: TGTGCCTGGAGACAGGGGCAATCCGTGGCTGAAGCTTTCTTT. This translates into CAWRQGQSVAEAFF.

This clone is classed as medium-sized. The chain carries TRBV6-1 and TRBJ2-5; no clear D gene. Trimming stripped 3 bases from V and 1 base from J, with 9 bases between. Germline CDR1 is MNHNS and CDR2 is SASEGT. The CDR3 runs 14 residues. The DNA for the CDR3 is TGTGCCAGCAGTGAGTTCGGACCCCAAGAGACCCAGTACTTC. As protein: CASSEFGPQETQYF.

This chain connects TRBV5-1 to TRBJ2-1; 7 nucleotides match TRBD2. Germline loops: CDR1 SGHRS, CDR2 YFSETQ. V dropped 1 base and J dropped 5; count of bases not matched to a gene: 9. The CDR3 extends over 16 amino acids. CDR3 sequence reads: CASSLQPRETNNEQFF. The CDR3, as DNA: TGCGCCAGCAGCTTGCAGCCGCGGGAGACCAACAATGAGCAGTTCTTC.

This clone was recorded once. The chain recombines TRBV28 with TRBJ2-3, with 7 bases lining up with TRBD2. The germline gives CDR1 MDHEN, CDR2 SYDVKM. V shed 3 bases, J shed 3 bases, and the junction held 6 bases outside the gene matches. The length of the CDR3 is 15 residues. CDR3 sequence reads: CASSLGGSWTDTQYF. Here the CDR3 DNA reads TGTGCCAGCAGTTTGGGCGGGAGTTGGACAGATACGCAGTATTTT.

The chain links TRBV7-6 to TRBJ2-7, with 8 bases aligning to TRBD2. This CDR3 has 13 residues. Germline trimming cut 4 bases from V and 6 bases from J; bases unmatched to any gene: 5. In germline, CDR1 is SGHVS, CDR2 FNYEAQ. CDR3 sequence: CASSSWTSSEQYF. CDR3 nucleotides: TGTGCCAGCAGCTCCTGGACTAGCAGCGAGCAGTACTTC.

The chain carries TRBV9 and TRBJ1-3, with D possibly being TRBD1 (5 bases). V gave up 5 bases and J gave up 0 bases, with 18 bases separating them. CDR1 is SGDLS, CDR2 YYNGEE, per germline. This CDR3 region has 17 residues. Here the CDR3 DNA reads TGTGCCAGCAGGCACGGTAGGGGCGCAGACTCTGGAAACACCATATATTTT. Encoded protein: CASRHGRGADSGNTIYF.

This chain links TRBV4-3 with TRBJ2-7, with TRBD2 as a possible D gene (5 bases). V shed 0 bases and J shed 3 bases, with 12 bases lying between them. The CDR3 consists of 15 residues. Germline loops: CDR1 LGHNA, CDR2 YSLEER. The CDR3 sequence: CASSQERVGLYEQYF. CDR3 DNA: TGCGCCAGCAGCCAAGAGCGGGTAGGACTCTACGAGCAGTACTTC.

V is TRBV5-1 and J is TRBJ2-7; TRBD2 matches 11 bases. Germline V gene lookup returns CDR1 SGHRS and CDR2 YFSETQ. V shed 4 bases and J 1 base; nucleotides not matched to a gene: 16. This CDR3 region has 19 residues. CDR3 in amino acids: CASSLRSATGTSGSYEQYF. DNA of the CDR3: TGCGCCAGCAGCCTGAGGAGTGCCACCGGGACTAGCGGTTCCTACGAGCAGTACTTC.

By proportion, this clone is medium-sized. The chain links TRBV19 to TRBJ2-7; weak D call: TRBD2 (5 bases). The CDR3 is 13 residues long. Trimming left V 5 bases short and J 0 bases short, with 8 bases between. Germline values: CDR1 LNHDA, CDR2 SQIVND (reference sequence). CDR3 DNA: TGTGCCAGTAGTTGGAGGAGCTCCTACGAGCAGTACTTC. Translated, it gives CASSWRSSYEQYF. The full variable domain, its missing parts supplied by reference TRBV19 and TRBJ2-7, is DGGITQSPKYLFRKEGQNVTLSCEQNLNHDAMYWYRQDPGQGLRLIYYSQIVNDFQKGDIAEGYSVSREKKESFPLTVTSAQKNPTAFYLCASSWRSSYEQYFGPGTRLTVT.

The chain is built from TRBV27 and TRBJ2-6, with D perhaps matching TRBD1 (5 bases). V lost 2 bases and J lost 2, with 7 bases in between. Germline V gene sequence: CDR1 MNHEY, CDR2 SMNVEV (reference sequence). The CDR3 runs to 15 residues. The CDR3 here is CASSLLGPGANVLTF. The CDR3 nucleotides read TGTGCCAGCAGTTTACTGGGGCCTGGGGCCAACGTCCTGACTTTC.

The sample holds a few counts of this clone. Mismatch with germline at one junction end may stem from a read error. The rearrangement joins TRBV7-2 to TRBJ1-4, with D perhaps TRBD1 (5 bases). The CDR3 totals 16 residues. Germline CDR1 SGHTA, CDR2 FQGNSA. The CDR3 spells CASSQGVFGGSEKLFF. The CDR3 DNA is TGCGCCAGCAGCCAAGGGGTGTTTGGGGGTTCTGAAAAACTGTTTTTT.

The J gene is TRBJ2-3, the V gene TRBV6-5; tentatively, D is TRBD2 (5 bases). The germline V gene has CDR1 MNHEY and CDR2 SVGAGI. The CDR3 runs 14 residues. The V end was cut by 6 bases, the J end by 4 bases, with 14 bases between. This CDR3 is CASSRLRGSDTQYF. As DNA, the CDR3 is TGTGCCAGCAGCCGACTACGTGGGTCAGATACGCAGTATTTT.

This clone was observed a handful of times. The rearrangement joins TRBV7-2 to TRBJ2-3; 8 bases agree with TRBD1. CDR1 and CDR2 (germline): SGHTA, FQGNSA. The CDR3 length is 16 residues. J lost 4 bases, V lost 4 bases, and 10 bases had no gene match. CDR3 nucleotides: TGTGCCAGCAGCTCCCCGACAGGGGTTTTTGCAGATACGCAGTATTTT. Its protein is CASSSPTGVFADTQYF.

The J gene is TRBJ1-2, the V gene TRBV30; no clear D. The CDR3 loop spans 10 amino acids. Trimming took 2 bases from V and 2 from J, leaving 0 bases between them. Germline CDR1 and CDR2: GTSNPN and SVGIG (reference sequence). DNA of the CDR3: TGTGCCTGGAGTAACTATGGCTACACCTTC. Translation gives CAWSNYGYTF.

V gene TRBV27 combines with J gene TRBJ2-5; D is uncertain. In germline, CDR1 is MNHEY, CDR2 SMNVEV (reference sequence). V lost 4 bases and J lost 5, with 14 bases in between. The CDR3 contains 14 residues. CDR3 sequence: CASSCPHTRETQYF. The CDR3 region has the DNA TGTGCCAGCAGTTGCCCACACACGCGGGAGACCCAGTACTTC.

The chain employs TRBV5-4 and TRBJ1-1; 8 bases line up with TRBD1. This CDR3 is 15 amino acids long. Germline V CDR1 and CDR2: SGHNT, YYREEE (reference sequence). The V and J ends lost 4 bases and 1 base, in that order; junction bases with no gene match: 6. The CDR3 region has the DNA TGTGCCAGCAGCGGGCAGGACAGGGCGAACACTGAAGCTTTCTTT. Amino acid sequence: CASSGQDRANTEAFF.

The V call is TRBV30, the J call TRBJ2-7; TRBD1 is a possible D gene (6 bases). Germline V gives CDR1 GTSNPN, CDR2 SVGIG (reference sequence). CDR3 size: 15 residues. Trimming cost V 0 bases and J 1 base, with 13 bases left between them. The CDR3 is CAWSVGQRKSYEQYF. Here the CDR3 DNA reads TGTGCCTGGAGTGTAGGACAGAGAAAGTCCTACGAGCAGTACTTC. The full variable domain, rest sourced from reference TRBV30 and TRBJ2-7, is SQTIHQWPATLVQPVGSPLSLECTVEGTSNPNLYWYRQAAGRGLQLLFYSVGIGQISSEVPQNLSASRPQDRQFILSSKKLLLSDSGFYLCAWSVGQRKSYEQYFGPGTRLTVT.

This clone was detected only once. This sample includes further DNA sequences coding for the same CDR3. This chain joins TRBV27 and TRBJ1-2; weak D call: TRBD1 (5 bases). CDR3 length equals 14 residues. Trimming took off 2 bases at V and 3 bases at J, with 10 bases between the two ends. Germline CDR1 is MNHEY and CDR2 is SMNVEV (reference sequence). In nucleotides, the CDR3 is TGTGCCAGCAGTTTAGGGCAAGGGGACTATGGCTACACCTTC. Encoded protein: CASSLGQGDYGYTF.

The chain uses TRBV20-1 and TRBJ1-1; no definite D call. The CDR3 loop spans 9 amino acids. The V gene's germline CDR1 is DFQATT and CDR2 SNEGSKA (reference sequence). V lost 4 bases and J 3 bases, leaving 0 bases between the germline ends. The CDR3 loop is CSANTEAFF. The CDR3 region has the DNA TGCAGTGCTAACACTGAAGCTTTCTTT.